Shown below are 2 T cell receptor beta chains from a single sample sequenced in a study of shared clonotypes between healthy human individuals. TCRdb's table, derived via immunoSEQ multiplex PCR, lists solely in-frame clones and lacks some. The data contain fewer than 2.5 million clones, approximately 93% of them singletons. The material sequenced was naive CD4+ T cells from PBMCs. As for subset: CD45RA+ positively selected. The receptors originated from a man younger than 35 in good health. Some clones in this sample may be carry-over from other donors' samples.

The chain employs TRBV7-2 and TRBJ2-5, with 8 bases that match TRBD1. J was trimmed by 4 bases and V by 5 bases; bases with no gene match: 12. Per the germline V gene, CDR1 is SGHTA and CDR2 is FQGNSA. This CDR3 has 16 residues. The chain's CDR3 is CASSPRTGRGGETQYF. CDR3 bases: TGTGCCAGCAGCCCGAGGACAGGGAGAGGAGGAGAGACCCAGTACTTC.

This CDR3 reads CASSFEGYGYTF. The CDR3 DNA sequence: TGTGCCAGCAGCTTTGAAGGGTATGGCTACACCTTC. The chain links TRBV5-8 to TRBJ1-2; D call uncertain. The CDR3 sequence is 12 residues long. Germline assignment: CDR1 SGHTS and CDR2 YDEGEE. V was trimmed by 2 bases and J by 5 bases, leaving 7 bases between them.